These 30 T cell receptor beta chains were sequenced from one sample in a study of blood T cell repertoires in COVID-19. Profiling relied on immunoSEQ multiplex PCR, and the TCRdb table lists in-frame clones only, not all of them. The table records 330,000 or so clones, roughly nine tenths of them present only once. The sample comprised PBMCs or T cells enriched from blood (not recorded which). Receptors originate from a woman aged 25 to 39 who had recovered from COVID-19.

This rearrangement joins TRBV11-2 to TRBJ1-6; a possible D gene is TRBD1 (6 bases). V was clipped by 2 bases and J by 4 bases, with 15 bases between them. Germline CDR1 and CDR2: SGHAT and FQNNGV. CDR3 length equals 17 residues. The CDR3, as DNA: TGTGCCAGCAGCTTACTGGACAGTAAATTTTATAATTCACCCCTCCACTTT. Its translation: CASSLLDSKFYNSPLHF. Full variable domain (rest looked up from reference TRBV11-2 and TRBJ1-6): EAGVAQSPRYKIIEKRQSVAFWCNPISGHATLYWYQQILGQGPKLLIQFQNNGVVDDSQLPKDRFSAERLKGVDSTLKIQPAKLEDSAVYLCASSLLDSKFYNSPLHFGNGTRLTVT.

The chain couples TRBV12-3 or TRBV12-4 to TRBJ2-7, with 10 bases matching TRBD2. Trimming cost V 8 bases and J 7 bases; bases outside gene matches: 8. The CDR3 is 13 residues long. This CDR3 is CASSSGRAREQYF. The DNA for the CDR3 is TGTGCCAGCTCGAGCGGGAGGGCCCGGGAGCAGTACTTC.

The chain uses TRBV7-2 and TRBJ1-6; D is possibly TRBD1 (6 bases). Germline V gene data show CDR1 as SGHTA and CDR2 as FQGNSA. V was pared by 5 bases and J by 15 bases, with 23 bases between. There are 15 residues in the CDR3. The CDR3, as DNA: TGTGCCAGCAGCATTAGGGGGGGGTTTGTCGATCGCCTCCACTTT. The encoded protein is CASSIRGGFVDRLHF.

The V call is TRBV7-2, the J call TRBJ1-2, with D perhaps TRBD1 (5 bases). The CDR3 totals 14 residues. V was trimmed by 3 bases and J by 7 bases, leaving 15 bases between them. Germline V CDR1 and CDR2: SGHTA, FQGNSA. The CDR3 DNA sequence: TGTGCCAGCAGCTTTAAGGGGATTTATGGTGGCTACACCTTC. Its translation: CASSFKGIYGGYTF.

The J gene is TRBJ2-1, the V gene TRBV9; maybe TRBD2 (6 bases). The CDR3 totals 15 residues. V was pared by 0 bases and J by 3 bases, with 10 bases between. CDR1 SGDLS and CDR2 YYNGEE come from the germline V gene. Here the CDR3 reads CASSVDGGRYNEQFF. The CDR3 DNA reads as TGTGCCAGCAGCGTAGATGGAGGGCGCTACAATGAGCAGTTCTTC.

The rearrangement links TRBV30 to TRBJ2-1; TRBD1 might be the D (5 bases). V was cut by 3 bases and J by 9 bases, with 15 bases left in between. The germline V gene has CDR1 GTSNPN and CDR2 SVGIG (reference sequence). This CDR3 region has 13 residues. CDR3 bases: TGTGCCTGGAGGTGGGGCCACAAGGGTGAGCAGTTCTTC. Residues: CAWRWGHKGEQFF.

This chain links TRBV18 with TRBJ1-5; TRBD1 agrees at 8 bases. This CDR3 is 14 amino acids long. Germline V gene lookup returns CDR1 KGHSH and CDR2 LQKENI. Trimming cost V 2 bases and J 7 bases; bases outside gene matches: 4. Here the CDR3 reads CASSPDQGAQPQHF. As DNA, the CDR3 is TGTGCCAGCTCACCAGATCAGGGGGCCCAGCCCCAGCATTTT. Drawing the rest from reference TRBV18 and TRBJ1-5, the complete variable domain is NAGVMQNPRHLVRRRGQEARLRCSPMKGHSHVYWYRQLPEEGLKFMVYLQKENIIDESGMPKERFSAEFPKEGPSILRIQQVVRGDSAAYFCASSPDQGAQPQHFGDGTRLSIL.

This chain links TRBV4-2 with TRBJ1-1, with D perhaps TRBD1 (6 bases). The germline CDR1 and CDR2 sequences are LGHNA and YNFKEQ. This CDR3 has 14 amino acids. Trimming shortened V by 4 bases and J by 4 bases, and 13 bases separated the two germline ends. CDR3 residues: CASSRQGYGTEAFF. CDR3 DNA: TGTGCCAGCAGCCGCCAGGGGTACGGCACTGAAGCTTTCTTT.

This chain joins TRBV27 and TRBJ2-1, with 14 bases that match TRBD2. Germline V gene sequence: CDR1 MNHEY, CDR2 SMNVEV (reference sequence). V dropped 5 bases and J dropped 10; count of bases not matched to a gene: 16. CDR3 length equals 18 residues. The CDR3 bases are TGTGCCAGCAGTCCGGGACAGGGGGCGACTAGCGGGAGGGAGGAGCAGTTCTTC. This codes for CASSPGQGATSGREEQFF.

The V call is TRBV6-5, the J call TRBJ1-2; D is unresolved. Looked up from germline, CDR1 is MNHEY and CDR2 is SVGAGI. Trimming removed 6 bases from V and 8 bases from J, with 16 bases in between. The CDR3 has 13 residues. In DNA form, the CDR3 reads TGTGCCAGCAGCAACGACGCCGGGAGAGGCTACACCTTC. Amino acids: CASSNDAGRGYTF.

This clone was seen once. V gene TRBV28 combines with J gene TRBJ2-3, with 8 bases fitting TRBD2. This CDR3 region has 15 residues. The germline gives CDR1 MDHEN, CDR2 SYDVKM. V was pared by 6 bases and J by 4 bases, with 9 bases of the junction left unmatched. CDR3 loop: CASSPWGAGADTQYF. The CDR3 DNA sequence: TGTGCCAGCAGCCCCTGGGGAGCGGGGGCAGATACGCAGTATTTT.

This clone appeared once. The chain combines TRBV6-6 with TRBJ1-2, with 9 positions matching TRBD1. Germline CDR1 is MNHNY and CDR2 is SVGAGI (reference sequence). Trimming cost V 5 bases and J 2 bases; bases outside gene matches: 9. The CDR3 contains 16 residues. CDR3 sequence reads: CASSRRDRGTNYGYTF. CDR3 nucleotides: TGTGCCAGCAGTAGACGAGACAGGGGGACAAACTATGGCTACACCTTC.

The chain recombines TRBV3-1 (or the pseudogene TRBV3-2) with TRBJ1-4; 11 positions match TRBD1. The CDR3 contains 16 residues. Germline-derived CDR1 and CDR2 are LGHDT and YNNKEL (reference sequence). The ends lost 6 bases at V and 7 bases at J; junction bases unmatched: 10. The CDR3 bases are TGTGCCAGCAGGCACGGACAGGGGGCCGAGGGTGAAAAACTGTTTTTT. The encoded protein is CASRHGQGAEGEKLFF.

Notes on this clone: A read error is likely, as this CDR3 ends without the conserved phenylalanine or tryptophan. The limits of the CDR3 on the DNA are not certain, so only TCRdb's listed CDR3 is given. The chain carries TRBV28 and TRBJ2-7; the table names TRBD2, a call not compared with the DNA. The germline V gene encodes CDR1 MDHEN and CDR2 SYDVKM. The CDR3 adds up to 14 amino acids, both ends counted. The CDR3 spells CASSFRLAPTSILS.

The genes are TRBV4-1 and TRBJ1-1, with 7 positions matching TRBD1. V lost 7 bases and J lost 1; bases outside the gene matches: 3. Germline loops: CDR1 MGHRA, CDR2 YSYEKL. CDR3 length: 13 residues. CDR3 bases: TGCGCCAGCACCGGGACAGCGAACACTGAAGCTTTCTTT. Translating gives CASTGTANTEAFF.

V is TRBV9 and J is TRBJ2-3; no clear D. Trimming took off 3 bases at V and 0 bases at J, with 8 bases between the two ends. This CDR3 is 14 amino acids long. CDR1 SGDLS and CDR2 YYNGEE come from the germline V gene. The CDR3 protein is CASSAHGSTDTQYF. The CDR3, as DNA: TGTGCCAGCAGCGCCCACGGTAGCACAGATACGCAGTATTTT. The full variable domain, rest sourced from reference TRBV9 and TRBJ2-3, is DSGVTQTPKHLITATGQRVTLRCSPRSGDLSVYWYQQSLDQGLQFLIQYYNGEERAKGNILERFSAQQFPDLHSELNLSSLELGDSALYFCASSAHGSTDTQYFGPGTRLTVL.

This clone was counted between two and nine times. The chain carries TRBV7-6 and TRBJ2-2; D is possibly TRBD2 (6 bases). The germline gives CDR1 SGHVS, CDR2 FNYEAQ. V was cut by 5 bases and J by 4 bases, with 11 bases left in between. This CDR3 is built from 14 residues. For the CDR3, the DNA is TGTGCCAGCAGCGGTAGCGGAGTCACCGGGGAGCTGTTTTTT. It yields the protein CASSGSGVTGELFF.

The chain is built from TRBV27 and TRBJ1-2; D gene unclear. The CDR3 runs to 14 residues. Germline V lookup: CDR1 MNHEY, CDR2 SMNVEV (reference sequence). V lost 4 bases and J lost 8, with 17 bases in between. CDR3 sequence (DNA): TGTGCCAGCAGTTCAGGTAGTTCCCTCTGGGGCTACACCTTC. Translating gives CASSSGSSLWGYTF.

The chain recombines TRBV11-2 with TRBJ2-3, with D unresolved. Trimming left V 0 bases short and J 2 bases short, with 12 bases between. This CDR3 region has 16 residues. The V gene's germline CDR1 is SGHAT and CDR2 FQNNGV. The CDR3: CASSLEGSPDTDTQYF. In DNA, the CDR3 is TGTGCCAGCAGCTTAGAGGGTAGCCCCGACACAGATACGCAGTATTTT.

The CDR3 DNA sequence: TGTGCCAGCAGCCTTGCTATCACAGATACGCAGTATTTT. Amino acids: CASSLAITDTQYF. This sequence joins TRBV3-1 (or the pseudogene TRBV3-2) and TRBJ2-3; no clear D. Germline V gene sequence: CDR1 LGHDT, CDR2 YNNKEL (reference sequence). The CDR3 extends over 13 amino acids. The germline V and J ends were trimmed by 4 bases and 2 bases, with 7 bases remaining between them.

This sequence joins TRBV5-4 and TRBJ1-1; 9 positions match TRBD1. CDR1 is SGHNT and CDR2 is YYREEE in the germline V gene (reference sequence). This CDR3 has 13 residues. V lost 4 bases and J lost 5; bases outside the gene matches: 3. CDR3 in DNA: TGTGCCAGCAGCGGGGGGACAGGGACTGAAGCTTTCTTT. This sequence encodes CASSGGTGTEAFF.

The chain carries TRBV9 and TRBJ1-6; no definite D call. The CDR3 sequence is 14 residues long. Trimming took off 0 bases at V and 7 bases at J, with 8 bases between the two ends. Germline CDR1 and CDR2: SGDLS and YYNGEE. The CDR3 DNA reads as TGTGCCAGCAGCGTAGAGACGGGGAATTCACCCCTCCACTTT. This codes for CASSVETGNSPLHF.

This clone was counted once. This sequence joins TRBV6-5 and TRBJ2-3, with 8 bases fitting TRBD2. This CDR3 spans 15 amino acids. CDR1 and CDR2 (germline): MNHEY, SVGAGI. V was clipped by 6 bases and J by 2 bases; unmatched bases: 7. In DNA form, the CDR3 reads TGTGCCAGCAGCCCCCGGGGGGGGTTCACAGATACGCAGTATTTT. As protein: CASSPRGGFTDTQYF.

This clone was seen once. This rearrangement joins TRBV3-1 (or the pseudogene TRBV3-2) to TRBJ2-2; possibly TRBD2 for D (5 bases). The CDR3 consists of 16 residues. Germline V gives CDR1 LGHDT, CDR2 YNNKEL (reference sequence). V lost 0 bases to trimming and J lost 3 bases, with 11 bases between them. CDR3 region: CASSQETSGDTGELFF. CDR3 nucleotides: TGTGCCAGCAGCCAAGAGACCTCCGGGGACACCGGGGAGCTGTTTTTT.

The chain joins TRBV7-2 to TRBJ2-1, with TRBD2 as a possible D gene (7 bases). The germline V gene has CDR1 SGHTA and CDR2 FQGNSA. The CDR3 consists of 15 residues. The V gene lost 5 bases and the J gene lost 3 bases, with 14 bases spanning the gap. CDR3 DNA sequence: TGTGCCAGCAGCCGGGGGCGGGAGTACTACAATGAGCAGTTCTTC. This translates into CASSRGREYYNEQFF.

The chain combines TRBV5-8 with TRBJ2-2; 12 bases line up with TRBD2. In germline, CDR1 is SGHTS, CDR2 YDEGEE. CDR3 length: 16 residues. Germline trimming cut 4 bases from V and 5 bases from J; bases unmatched to any gene: 6. DNA for the CDR3: TGTGCCAGCAGCAGCGCTGGGACTAGCGGGACCGGGGAGCTGTTTTTT. It yields the protein CASSSAGTSGTGELFF.

The chain couples TRBV28 to TRBJ1-4; no firm D call. CDR1 is MDHEN and CDR2 is SYDVKM in the germline V gene. V was pared by 3 bases and J by 8 bases, with 7 bases between. This CDR3 contains 12 residues. CDR3 DNA: TGTGCCAGCAGTTTCTATCGGGAAAAACTGTTTTTT. This sequence encodes CASSFYREKLFF.

The chain couples TRBV28 to TRBJ2-5, with D unresolved. Germline-derived CDR1 and CDR2 are MDHEN and SYDVKM. The CDR3 totals 13 residues. V lost 6 bases and J 5 bases, leaving 13 bases between the germline ends. CDR3 sequence (DNA): TGTGCCAGCAGCCCCCCCGTTGTTGAGACCCAGTACTTC. It encodes CASSPPVVETQYF.

This chain joins TRBV28 and TRBJ1-3, with D maybe TRBD1 (6 bases). The V and J ends lost 7 bases and 8 bases respectively, with 12 bases between them. Germline lookup yields CDR1 MDHEN and CDR2 SYDVKM. CDR3 size: 12 residues. The CDR3 sequence is CASTGGLDTIYF. CDR3 nucleotides: TGTGCCAGCACGGGGGGCTTGGACACCATATATTTT.

The chain is built from TRBV15 and TRBJ1-6, with 9 positions matching TRBD1. This CDR3 comprises 14 residues. The trim removed 4 bases at V and 10 bases at J, leaving 5 bases unmatched. Per germline, CDR1 LNHNV and CDR2 YYDKDF (reference sequence). CDR3 coding DNA: TGTGCCACCAGCACGGGACAGGGATTATCACCCCTCCACTTT. It encodes CATSTGQGLSPLHF.